One sample yielded the 18 T cell receptor beta chains listed below, sequenced in a study of CD8+CD57+ T cells in acquired aplastic anemia (dated by TCRdb to 2017 to 2018). This sample was sequenced with an Illumina HiSeq 2000. Genomic DNA was used as template for profiling of TCR beta VDJ combinations and CDR3 sequences. Using fastp trimming at Q25 and MiXCR clonotype assembly, TCRdb reanalyzed the public sequencing data and kept in-frame beta chains. Every CDR3 protein is listed once, alongside the most common genes and DNA of its rows. In all, the sample holds fewer than 250,000 distinct CDR3 sequences, and roughly half of those were seen once. The ten largest clones add up to about a sixth of the sample. The sequencing sample was made of sorted CD4+, CD8+, or CD8+CD57+ T cells (not recorded which) from PBMCs. The receptors derive from a human donor in good health, serving as a control.

There are a few counts of this clonotype. V usage is TRBV6-1 and J usage is TRBJ1-1; tentatively, D is TRBD1 (5 bases). Trimming cost V 3 bases and J 0 bases, with 11 bases left between them. The CDR3 is made up of 15 amino acids. Germline V lookup: CDR1 MNHNS, CDR2 SASEGT. CDR3 loop: CASSDPSRVNTEAFF. The CDR3 coding sequence is TGTGCCAGCAGTGATCCAAGCAGGGTGAACACTGAAGCTTTCTTT.

The genes are TRBV14 and TRBJ1-1; TRBD1 matches 9 bases. The germline CDR1 and CDR2 sequences are SGHDN and FVKESK. This CDR3 is 14 amino acids long. The ends lost 4 bases at V and 3 bases at J; junction bases unmatched: 3. The CDR3 protein is CASSPGQGYTEAFF. The CDR3 nucleotides are TGTGCCAGCAGCCCGGGACAGGGTTACACTGAAGCTTTCTTT.

The V call is TRBV20-1, the J call TRBJ2-7; 9 nucleotides match TRBD1. The CDR3 is made up of 13 amino acids. Looked up from germline, CDR1 is DFQATT and CDR2 is SNEGSKA (reference sequence). With 3 bases clipped from V and 4 bases from J, the junction kept 4 bases outside the gene matches. CDR3 DNA sequence: TGCAGTGCTAGGACAGGGGGAGGGTACGAGCAGTACTTC. This codes for CSARTGGGYEQYF.

The chain joins TRBV5-1 to TRBJ2-3, with D perhaps matching TRBD2 (5 bases). CDR1 and CDR2 (germline): SGHRS, YFSETQ. Trimming removed 5 bases from V and 1 base from J, with 14 bases in between. The CDR3 spans 15 residues. This CDR3 is CASRSRVGGTDTQYF. CDR3 DNA sequence: TGCGCCAGCAGGTCGAGGGTTGGAGGCACAGATACGCAGTATTTT.

This clonotype was seen once. The V gene is TRBV20-1, the J gene TRBJ2-1, with a possible D match to TRBD2 (7 bases). The germline gives CDR1 DFQATT, CDR2 SNEGSKA (reference sequence). The CDR3 contains 14 residues. V was cut by 3 bases and J by 6 bases, with 15 bases left in between. The CDR3 is CSARWGGVRNEQFF. The CDR3 coding sequence is TGCAGTGCTAGGTGGGGGGGCGTTCGCAATGAGCAGTTCTTC.

The chain carries TRBV24-1 and TRBJ1-6, with D maybe TRBD1 (6 bases). Germline lookup yields CDR1 KGHDR and CDR2 SFDVKD. This CDR3 has 14 amino acids. V lost 4 bases and J lost 7, with 10 bases in between. The CDR3 DNA reads as TGTGCCACCAGTGAAAGGGGGATGAATTCACCCCTCCACTTT. It translates to CATSERGMNSPLHF.

Concerning this clonotype: The junction and the germline gene differ at one end; a read error may be behind it. V and J are TRBV10-1 and TRBJ1-6, with D hard to call. This CDR3 contains 18 residues. In germline, CDR1 is WNHNN, CDR2 SYGVQD (reference sequence). CDR3 coding DNA: TGCGCCACCAGTGAGTCTGGTGCGACCAGCTCGGGTAATTCACCCCTCCACTTT. It translates to CATSESGATSSGNSPLHF.

The chain has TRBV7-2 and TRBJ2-1; D is ambiguous. The ends were cut back, 2 bases at V and 3 bases at J, with 8 bases in the middle. This CDR3 region has 14 residues. Germline lookup yields CDR1 SGHTA and CDR2 FQGNSA. The CDR3 DNA is TGTGCCAGCAGCTTAATGGGTCTCTACAATGAGCAGTTCTTC. Translating gives CASSLMGLYNEQFF.

This clonotype has ten or more counts. The chain combines TRBV7-2 with TRBJ2-5; no clear D. The ends were cut back, 1 base at V and 4 bases at J, with 13 bases in the middle. CDR1 SGHTA and CDR2 FQGNSA come from the germline V gene. CDR3 length: 15 amino acids. The CDR3 sequence: CASSLDGVPPETQYF. The CDR3, as DNA: TGTGCCAGCAGCTTAGATGGTGTCCCGCCAGAGACCCAGTACTTC.

The chain employs TRBV6-2 or TRBV6-3 and TRBJ1-4; D gene ambiguous. V gave up 3 bases and J gave up 6 bases, with 11 bases separating them. This CDR3 is 14 amino acids long. Germline V gives CDR1 MNHEY, CDR2 SVGEGT. The CDR3 coding sequence is TGTGCCAGCAGTTATGACTTCTTGGATGAAAAACTGTTTTTT. Its protein product is CASSYDFLDEKLFF.

This clonotype was counted many times. The chain links TRBV5-1 to TRBJ1-6, with D possibly matching TRBD1 (5 bases). Trimming took 4 bases from V and 8 from J, leaving 13 bases between them. The CDR3 contains 14 residues. Germline CDR1 is SGHRS and CDR2 is YFSETQ. In DNA form, the CDR3 reads TGCGCCAGCAGCATAGGGACTAGGGATTCACCCCTCCACTTT. Translated: CASSIGTRDSPLHF.

The chain recombines TRBV12-3 or TRBV12-4 with TRBJ2-1; D possibly matches TRBD1 or TRBD2 (6 bases each). This CDR3 comprises 14 residues. V was pared by 6 bases and J by 4 bases, with 13 bases between. CDR3 amino acids: CASSRGGPYNEQFF. CDR3 coding DNA: TGTGCCAGCAGCAGAGGGGGGCCTTACAATGAGCAGTTCTTC.

The rearrangement links TRBV20-1 to TRBJ2-7, with 7 bases matching TRBD2. The CDR3 loop spans 16 amino acids. V trimming: 6 bases; J trimming: 3 bases; junction bases outside the gene matches: 17. In germline, CDR1 is DFQATT, CDR2 SNEGSKA (reference sequence). Here the CDR3 reads CSAFKFWGGMGYEQYF. CDR3 coding DNA: TGCAGTGCCTTTAAATTTTGGGGGGGGATGGGCTACGAGCAGTACTTC.

This chain uses TRBV9 with TRBJ2-7; no reliable D call. There are 15 residues in the CDR3. From germline, CDR1 is SGDLS and CDR2 YYNGEE. The ends were cut back, 0 bases at V and 7 bases at J, with 17 bases in the middle. Here the CDR3 reads CASSVDGTPLMEQYF. The CDR3, as DNA: TGTGCCAGCAGCGTAGACGGAACACCCTTAATGGAGCAGTACTTC.

Points on this clonotype: A junction boundary mismatches the germline segment, possibly from a read error. The chain has TRBV14 and TRBJ2-1, with TRBD1 identical over 11 bases. The CDR3 contains 16 residues. Germline loops: CDR1 SGHDN, CDR2 FVKESK. CDR3 nucleotides: TGTGCCAGCAGCCAGGGACAGGGGGAGTTATATGGTGAGCGGTTCTTC. This translates into CASSQGQGELYGERFF.

V and J are TRBV19 and TRBJ1-1, with D tentatively TRBD1 (5 bases). V was trimmed by 9 bases and J by 1 base, leaving 12 bases between them. Germline values: CDR1 LNHDA, CDR2 SQIVND (reference sequence). The CDR3 contains 13 residues. The CDR3 here is CASRIRENTEAFF. The CDR3 DNA sequence: TGTGCCAGCCGAATCAGGGAGAACACTGAAGCTTTCTTT.

The V call is TRBV30, the J call TRBJ1-2, with 9 bases identical to TRBD1. After removal of 3 bases from V and 5 bases from J, the junction contained 7 bases not matched to a gene. The CDR3 is made up of 14 amino acids. Looked up from germline, CDR1 is GTSNPN and CDR2 is SVGIG (reference sequence). CDR3 DNA: TGTGCCTGGAGGGCACAGGGGGCCAATTATGGCTACACCTTC. It is translated as CAWRAQGANYGYTF.

This clonotype occurred once. The DNA of the CDR3 is TGCAGCGTTGGACGGGTTGCCTACGAGCAGTACTTC. Its protein is CSVGRVAYEQYF. The V and J genes are TRBV29-1 and TRBJ2-7, with D unresolved. The V and J ends lost 4 bases and 2 bases respectively, with 9 bases between them. This CDR3 comprises 12 residues. Germline values: CDR1 SQVTM, CDR2 ANQGSEA.